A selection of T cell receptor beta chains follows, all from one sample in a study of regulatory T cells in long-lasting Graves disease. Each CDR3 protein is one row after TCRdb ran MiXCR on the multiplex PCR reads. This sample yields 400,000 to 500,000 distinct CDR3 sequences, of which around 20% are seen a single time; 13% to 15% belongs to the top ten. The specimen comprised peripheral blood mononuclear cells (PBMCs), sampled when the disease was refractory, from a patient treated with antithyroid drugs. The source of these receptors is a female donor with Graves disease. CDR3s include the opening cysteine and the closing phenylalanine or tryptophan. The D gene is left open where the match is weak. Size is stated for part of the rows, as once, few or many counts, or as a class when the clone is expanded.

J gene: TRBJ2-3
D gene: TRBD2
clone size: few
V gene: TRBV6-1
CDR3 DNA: TGTGCCAGCAGTGACCTAAGCGGGAGGGGTACAGATACGCAGTATTTT
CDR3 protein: CASSDLSGRGTDTQYF

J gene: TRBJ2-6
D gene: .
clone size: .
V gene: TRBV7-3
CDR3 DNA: TGTGCCAGCAGCTTTATCGACCGGTCTGGGGCCAACGTCCTGACTTTC
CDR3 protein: CASSFIDRSGANVLTF

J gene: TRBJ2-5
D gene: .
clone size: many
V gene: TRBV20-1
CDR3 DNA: TGCAGTGCCGGTTGGGGACGGGACGTAGAGACCCAGTACTTC
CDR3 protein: CSAGWGRDVETQYF

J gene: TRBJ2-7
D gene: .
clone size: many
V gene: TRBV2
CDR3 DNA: TGTGCCGGCAAAGAAAGCAACGAGCAGTACTTC
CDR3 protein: CAGKESNEQYF

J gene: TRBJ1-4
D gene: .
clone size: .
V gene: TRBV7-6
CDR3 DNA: TGTGCCAGCAGCGTCGGCGGGGGGGATTCCGATGAAAAACTGTTTTTT
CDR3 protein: CASSVGGGDSDEKLFF

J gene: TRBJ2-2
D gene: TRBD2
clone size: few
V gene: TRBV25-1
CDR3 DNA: TGTGCCAGCACAGTCCTAGGACTAGCGGGAGCCGGGGAGCTGTTTTTT
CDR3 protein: CASTVLGLAGAGELFF

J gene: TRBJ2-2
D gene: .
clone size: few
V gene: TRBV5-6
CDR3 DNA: TGTGCCAGCTCACCCTTTGACTCTCTGTTAGCCGGGGAGCTGTTTTTT
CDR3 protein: CASSPFDSLLAGELFF

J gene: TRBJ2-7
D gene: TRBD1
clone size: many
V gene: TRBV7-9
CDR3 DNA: TGTGCCAGCAGCCCATCCGGGACAGCGTACTACGAGCAGTACTTC
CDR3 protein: CASSPSGTAYYEQYF

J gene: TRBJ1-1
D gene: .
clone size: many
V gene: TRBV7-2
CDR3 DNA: TGTGCCAGCAGCTTAGAAGGGTGGGTCGCGAACACTGAAGCTTTCTTT
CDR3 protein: CASSLEGWVANTEAFF

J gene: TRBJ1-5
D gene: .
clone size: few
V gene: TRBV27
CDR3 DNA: TGTGCCAGCAGTTTAGATGGTGTCTATCAGCCCCAGCATTTT
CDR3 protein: CASSLDGVYQPQHF

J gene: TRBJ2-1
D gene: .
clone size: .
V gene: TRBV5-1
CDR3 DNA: TGCGCCAGCAGCTTGGGGTCGGGGGAGAACTACAATGAGCAGTTCTTC
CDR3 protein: CASSLGSGENYNEQFF

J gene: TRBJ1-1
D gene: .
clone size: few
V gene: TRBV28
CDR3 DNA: TGTGCCAGCAGCGCGACCCCCCGACCTATGAACACTGAAGCTTTCTTT
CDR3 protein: CASSATPRPMNTEAFF

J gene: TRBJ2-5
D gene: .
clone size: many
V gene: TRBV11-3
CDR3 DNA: TGTGCCAGCAGCCCCGGTTTCGGTAGGAAAGAGACCCAGTACTTC
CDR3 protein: CASSPGFGRKETQYF

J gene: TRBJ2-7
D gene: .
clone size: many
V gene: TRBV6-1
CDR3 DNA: TGTGCCAGCAATCGGGACACCTCCTACGAGCAGTACTTC
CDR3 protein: CASNRDTSYEQYF

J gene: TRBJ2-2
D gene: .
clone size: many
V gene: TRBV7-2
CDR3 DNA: TGTGCCAGCAGCAAGCGGAGCAACACCGGGGAGCTGTTTTTT
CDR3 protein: CASSKRSNTGELFF

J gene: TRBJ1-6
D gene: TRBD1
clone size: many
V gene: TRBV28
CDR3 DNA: TGTGCCAGCAGCCTGGGACAGGATAATTCACCCCTCCACTTT
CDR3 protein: CASSLGQDNSPLHF

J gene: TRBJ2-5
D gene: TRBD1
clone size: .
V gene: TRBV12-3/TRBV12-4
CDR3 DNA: TGTGCCAGCAGCACCGACAGGGGTCAGACCCAGTACTTC
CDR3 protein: CASSTDRGQTQYF

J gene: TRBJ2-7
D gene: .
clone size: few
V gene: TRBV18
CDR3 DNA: TGTGCCAGCTCACCTTCGCGGTACTCCTACGAGCAGTACTTC
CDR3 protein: CASSPSRYSYEQYF

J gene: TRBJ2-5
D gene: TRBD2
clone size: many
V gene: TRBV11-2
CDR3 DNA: TGTGCCAGCAGCTTAGATTTAGGCGGGGGAAGGTACTTC
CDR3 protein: CASSLDLGGGRYF

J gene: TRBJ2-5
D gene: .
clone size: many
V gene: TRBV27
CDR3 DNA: TGTGCCAGCAGGGGGCAGGGAGATTGGGAGACCCAGTACTTC
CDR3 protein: CASRGQGDWETQYF

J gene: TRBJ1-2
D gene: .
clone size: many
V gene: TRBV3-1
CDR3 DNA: TGTGCCAGCAGCCAGCGGGGGGCGAGTGGCTACACCTTC
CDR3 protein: CASSQRGASGYTF

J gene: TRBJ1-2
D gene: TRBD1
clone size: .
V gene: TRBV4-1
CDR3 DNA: TGTGCCAGCAGCCCCAGGACAGGGGGTCGGGATGGCTACACCTTC
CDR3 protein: CASSPRTGGRDGYTF

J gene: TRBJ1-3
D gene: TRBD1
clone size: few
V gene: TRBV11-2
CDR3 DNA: TGTGCTACTATATCGACAGGGACCTCTGGAAACACCATATATTTT
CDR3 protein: CATISTGTSGNTIYF

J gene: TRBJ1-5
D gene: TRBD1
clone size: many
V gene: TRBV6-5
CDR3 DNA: TGTGCCAGCAGTTATCGACAGGGCCACCAGCCCCAGCATTTT
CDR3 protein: CASSYRQGHQPQHF

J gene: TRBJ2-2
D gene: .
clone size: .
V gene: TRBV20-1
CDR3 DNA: TGCAGTGCTTTGGGGCCTGGGGAGCTGTTTTTT
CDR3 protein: CSALGPGELFF

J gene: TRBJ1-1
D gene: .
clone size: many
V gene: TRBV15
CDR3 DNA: TGTGCCACCAGCAGAGTAGACAGGAGGAACACTGAAGCTTTCTTT
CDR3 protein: CATSRVDRRNTEAFF

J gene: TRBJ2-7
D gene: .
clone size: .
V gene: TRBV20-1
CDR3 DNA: TGCAGTGCTACCATAACCAGGGCGTACGAGCAGTACTTC
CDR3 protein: CSATITRAYEQYF

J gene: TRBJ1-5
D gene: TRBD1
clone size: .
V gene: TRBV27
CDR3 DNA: TGTGCCAGCAATCTGGGGACAGACAATCAGCCCCAGCATTTT
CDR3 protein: CASNLGTDNQPQHF

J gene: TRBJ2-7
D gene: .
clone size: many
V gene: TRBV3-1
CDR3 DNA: TGTGCCAGCAGCCAAGATCTCGCAGCCTACGAGCAGTACTTC
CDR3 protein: CASSQDLAAYEQYF

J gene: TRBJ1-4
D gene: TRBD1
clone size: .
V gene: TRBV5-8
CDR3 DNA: TGTGCCAGCAGCTTGGGGTCCGGGACAGCTAATGAAAAACTGTTTTTT
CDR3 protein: CASSLGSGTANEKLFF

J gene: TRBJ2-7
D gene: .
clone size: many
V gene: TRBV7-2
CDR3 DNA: TGTGCCAGCAGCTTAAGACGTTTCGAGCAGTACTTC
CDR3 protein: CASSLRRFEQYF

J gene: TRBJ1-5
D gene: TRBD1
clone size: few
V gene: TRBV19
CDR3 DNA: TGTGCCAGTGGGGGGGGGACAGTTCGCAATCAGCCCCAGCATTTT
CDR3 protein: CASGGGTVRNQPQHF

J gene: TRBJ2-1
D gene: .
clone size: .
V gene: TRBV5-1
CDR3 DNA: TGCGCCAGCAGCTTGGGAACTTCAAACAATGAGCAGTTCTTC
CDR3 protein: CASSLGTSNNEQFF

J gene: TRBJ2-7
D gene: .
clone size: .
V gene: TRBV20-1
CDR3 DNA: TGCAGTGCTAGAGATGTATCCAGGGGAGAATACGAGCAGTACTTC
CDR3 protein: CSARDVSRGEYEQYF

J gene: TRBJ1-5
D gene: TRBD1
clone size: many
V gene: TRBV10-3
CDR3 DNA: TGTGCCATCAGTGACCCGGACCGGGACAGCGATACTCATAGCAATCAGCCCCAGCATTTT
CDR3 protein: CAISDPDRDSDTHSNQPQHF

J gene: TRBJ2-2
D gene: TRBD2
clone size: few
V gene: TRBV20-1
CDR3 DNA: TGCAGTGCTAGGTCACTAGCGGCACCTTCCGGGGAGCTGTTTTTT
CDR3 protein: CSARSLAAPSGELFF

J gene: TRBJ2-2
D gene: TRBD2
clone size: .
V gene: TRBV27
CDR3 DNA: TGTGCCAGCTGGAGACTAGCGGGAAAGACCGGGGAGCCGTTTTTT
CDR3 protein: CASWRLAGKTGEPFF

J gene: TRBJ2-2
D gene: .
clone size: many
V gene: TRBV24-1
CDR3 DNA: TGTGCCACCAGTGATTTGATAGGGGTGGACACCGGGGAGCTGTTTTTT
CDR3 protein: CATSDLIGVDTGELFF

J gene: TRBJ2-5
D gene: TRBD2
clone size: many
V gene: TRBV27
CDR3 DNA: TGTGCCAGCAGTTGGAGGGACCCTAGCGGGACCTCAGGGACCCAGTACTTC
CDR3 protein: CASSWRDPSGTSGTQYF

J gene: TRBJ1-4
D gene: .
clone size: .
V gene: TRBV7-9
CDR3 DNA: TGTGCCAGCAGGCCGACTGAGCATAATGAAAAACTGTTTTTT
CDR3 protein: CASRPTEHNEKLFF

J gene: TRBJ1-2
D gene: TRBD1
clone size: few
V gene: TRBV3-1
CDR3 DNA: TGTGCCAGCAGCCAAGTAGGGGACAGTCAGTTGTATGGCTACACCTTC
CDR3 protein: CASSQVGDSQLYGYTF

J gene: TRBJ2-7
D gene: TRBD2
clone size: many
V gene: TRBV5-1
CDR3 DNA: TGTGCCAGCAGCCCGGGACTAGCGGGAACCTACGAGCAGTACTTC
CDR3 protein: CASSPGLAGTYEQYF

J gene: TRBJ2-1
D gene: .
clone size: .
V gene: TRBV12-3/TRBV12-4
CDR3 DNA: TGTGCCATCAGTGAGTCGATTGAGCAGTTCTTC
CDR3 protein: CAISESIEQFF

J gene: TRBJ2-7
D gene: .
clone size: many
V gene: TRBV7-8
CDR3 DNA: TGTGCCAGCAGCTTAAGTCTCAGACAGACCTACTCCTACGAGCAGTACTTC
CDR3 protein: CASSLSLRQTYSYEQYF

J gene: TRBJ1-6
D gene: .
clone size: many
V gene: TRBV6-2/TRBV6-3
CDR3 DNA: TGTGCCAGCAGTGACTTAACAGGCAGCTCCTATAATTCACCCCTCCACTTT
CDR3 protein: CASSDLTGSSYNSPLHF

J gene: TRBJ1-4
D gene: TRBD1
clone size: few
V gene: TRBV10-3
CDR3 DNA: TGTGCCATCGGACAGGATGAAAAACTGTTTTTT
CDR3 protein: CAIGQDEKLFF

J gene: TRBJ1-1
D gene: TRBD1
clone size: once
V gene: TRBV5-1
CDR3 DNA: TGCGCCAGCAGCTTGCAGGGGGCGAGCACTGAAGCTTTCTTT
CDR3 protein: CASSLQGASTEAFF

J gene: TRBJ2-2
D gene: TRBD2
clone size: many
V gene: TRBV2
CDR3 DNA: TGTGCCAGCAGTGGAGGTAGCGGGACCTCGAACACCGGGGAGCTGTTTTTT
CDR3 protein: CASSGGSGTSNTGELFF

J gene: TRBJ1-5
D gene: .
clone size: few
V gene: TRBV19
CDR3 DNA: TGTGCCAGTACCGTTGGGGGCCTCCTGGGCAATCAGCCCCAGCATTTT
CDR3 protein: CASTVGGLLGNQPQHF